This T cell receptor beta chain was profiled in a study of Tregs in tolerant kidney transplant recipients. Study observations and caveats: This study did not directly address biological reproducibility. The small number of patients limits these findings pending further validation.

Points on this clone: The antigen is unknown.

Profiled with immunoSEQ multiplex PCR; TCRdb holds only in-frame clones, not every one. The repertoire consists of about 88,000 clones, with around nine tenths occurring once and the leading ten covering around 4.5%. CDR3 size: 14 residues. In germline, CDR1 is SGHAT, CDR2 FQNNGV. V was clipped by 3 bases and J by 0 bases, with 7 bases between them. Unstimulated Tregs (CD4+CD25+CD127-) and CD4+CD25- non-Tregs were sorted from PBMCs. The origin of this receptor is a human donor in good health. The chain couples TRBV11-2 to TRBJ2-3, with a weak D call TRBD2 (6 bases). The sequenced material came from CD8+ T cells from blood. The CDR3 is CASSLAGSTDTQYF. CDR3 in DNA: TGTGCCAGCAGCTTGGCGGGGAGCACAGATACGCAGTATTTT.